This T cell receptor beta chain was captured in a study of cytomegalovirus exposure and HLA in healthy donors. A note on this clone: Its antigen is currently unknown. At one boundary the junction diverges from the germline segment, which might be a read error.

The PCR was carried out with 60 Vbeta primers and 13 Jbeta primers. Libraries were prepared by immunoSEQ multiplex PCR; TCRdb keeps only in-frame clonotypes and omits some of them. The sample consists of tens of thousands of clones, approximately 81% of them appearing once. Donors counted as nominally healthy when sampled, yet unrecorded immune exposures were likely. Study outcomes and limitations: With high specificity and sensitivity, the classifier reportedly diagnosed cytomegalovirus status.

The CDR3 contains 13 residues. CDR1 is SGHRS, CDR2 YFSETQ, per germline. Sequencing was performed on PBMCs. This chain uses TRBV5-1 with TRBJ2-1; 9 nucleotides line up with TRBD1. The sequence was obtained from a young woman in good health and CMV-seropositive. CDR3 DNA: TGCGCCAGCAGCTTAGGAAACAGGGGGCCCATCCTCTTC. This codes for CASSLGNRGPILF.